The clone carrying this TCR beta chain appeared a few times. As yet, its antigen is unknown. This sample was taken from a study of T cell responses to AZD1222 COVID-19 vaccine. General study findings and limits: In a largely white British group with more females than males, clonal diversity was possibly underestimated. Vaccine-associated CD4 TCRs ranged over spike, dominating at 160-218 and 743-854. Increases in Spike-specific TCR breadth and depth were seen after two AZD1222 doses.

Profiled with immunoSEQ multiplex PCR; TCRdb holds only in-frame clones, not every one. The table lists about 140,000 clones, approximately 85% of them singletons. Trimming cost V 2 bases and J 7 bases, with 8 bases left between them. This CDR3 contains 12 residues. The chain has TRBV12-3 or TRBV12-4 and TRBJ1-2, with a tentative D call TRBD1 (5 bases). This TCR was sampled from an adult who received the MenACWY meningococcal vaccine as a control. Material: peripheral blood, obtained 28 days after the second dose of the MenACWY control vaccine. The CDR3 sequence is CASSLRGGGYTF. The CDR3 DNA is TGTGCCAGCAGTTTACGGGGGGGTGGCTACACCTTC.